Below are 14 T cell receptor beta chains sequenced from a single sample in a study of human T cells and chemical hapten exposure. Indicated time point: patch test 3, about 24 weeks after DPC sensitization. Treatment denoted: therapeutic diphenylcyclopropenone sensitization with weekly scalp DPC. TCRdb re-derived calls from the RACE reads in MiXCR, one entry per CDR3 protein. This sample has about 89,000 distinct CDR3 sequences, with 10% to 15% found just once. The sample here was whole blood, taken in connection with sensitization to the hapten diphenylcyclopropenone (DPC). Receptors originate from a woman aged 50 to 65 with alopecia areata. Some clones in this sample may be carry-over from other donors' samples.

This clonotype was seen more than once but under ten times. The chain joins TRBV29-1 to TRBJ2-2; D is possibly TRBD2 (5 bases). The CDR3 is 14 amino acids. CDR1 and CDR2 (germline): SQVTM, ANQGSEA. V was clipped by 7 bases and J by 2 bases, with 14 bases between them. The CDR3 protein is CSGRGSANTGELFF. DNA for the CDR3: TGCAGCGGCCGAGGGTCCGCTAACACCGGGGAGCTGTTTTTT.

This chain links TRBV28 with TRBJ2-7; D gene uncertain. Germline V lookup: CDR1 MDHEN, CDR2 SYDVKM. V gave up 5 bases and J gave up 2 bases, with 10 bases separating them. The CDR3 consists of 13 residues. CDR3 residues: CASSTPGTYEQYF. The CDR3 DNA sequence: TGTGCCAGCAGTACCCCCGGAACCTACGAGCAGTACTTC.

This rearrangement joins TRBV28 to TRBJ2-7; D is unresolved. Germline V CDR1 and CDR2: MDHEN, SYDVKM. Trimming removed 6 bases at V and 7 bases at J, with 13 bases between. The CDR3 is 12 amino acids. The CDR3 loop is CASSPSPAEQYF. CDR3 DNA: TGTGCCAGCAGCCCGTCTCCCGCAGAGCAGTACTTC. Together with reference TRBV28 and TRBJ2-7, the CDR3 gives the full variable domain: DVKVTQSSRYLVKRTGEKVFLECVQDMDHENMFWYRQDPGLGLRLIYFSYDVKMKEKGDIPEGYSVSREKKERFSLILESASTNQTSMYLCASSPSPAEQYFGPGTRLTVT.

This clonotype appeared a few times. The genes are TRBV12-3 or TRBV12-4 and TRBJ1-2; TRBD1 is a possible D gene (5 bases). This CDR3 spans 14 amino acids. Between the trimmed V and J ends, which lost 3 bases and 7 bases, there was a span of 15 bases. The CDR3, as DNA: TGTGCCAGCAGTTTCCCCGCCCGGGGGTCTGGCTACACCTTC. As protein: CASSFPARGSGYTF.

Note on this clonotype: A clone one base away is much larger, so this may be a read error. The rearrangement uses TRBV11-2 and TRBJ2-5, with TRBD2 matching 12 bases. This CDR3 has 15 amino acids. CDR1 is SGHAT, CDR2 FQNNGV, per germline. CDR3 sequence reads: CASSSLAGGRATQNF. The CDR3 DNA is TGTGCCAGCAGCTCCCTAGCGGGAGGGCGTGCGACCCAGAACTTC.

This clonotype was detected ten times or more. CDR3 DNA sequence: TGCAGTGCGGGTCTCTTAGCCAAAAACATTCAGTACTTC. Translating gives CSAGLLAKNIQYF. The genes are TRBV20-1 and TRBJ2-4; D is undetermined. Germline values: CDR1 DFQATT, CDR2 SNEGSKA (reference sequence). Trimming took off 6 bases at V and 0 bases at J, with 9 bases between the two ends. The CDR3 consists of 13 residues.

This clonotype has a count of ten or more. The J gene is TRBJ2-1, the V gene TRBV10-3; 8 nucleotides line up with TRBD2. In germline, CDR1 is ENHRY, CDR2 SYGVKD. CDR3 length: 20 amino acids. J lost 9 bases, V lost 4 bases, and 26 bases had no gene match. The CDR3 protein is CAISVRQTSAPMASGSEQFF. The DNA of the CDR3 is TGTGCCATCAGTGTCCGACAGACTAGCGCCCCGATGGCCTCCGGGAGTGAGCAGTTCTTC.

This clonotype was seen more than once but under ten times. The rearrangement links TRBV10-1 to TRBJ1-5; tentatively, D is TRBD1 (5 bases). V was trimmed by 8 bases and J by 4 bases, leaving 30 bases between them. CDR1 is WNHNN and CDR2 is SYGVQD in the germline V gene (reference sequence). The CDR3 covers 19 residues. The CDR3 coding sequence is TGCGCCAGCGGTGGTACCCATCCTCAGGGCGGTCGGAAGAATCAGCCCCAGCATTTT. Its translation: CASGGTHPQGGRKNQPQHF.

CDR3 bases: TGTGCCAGCAGCCAAGTTTTCGGGAGCCAGAACAATGAGCAGTTCTTC. Its protein is CASSQVFGSQNNEQFF. This sequence joins TRBV4-2 and TRBJ2-1; a weak D match, TRBD2 (6 bases). The CDR3 loop spans 16 amino acids. The germline V gene encodes CDR1 LGHNA and CDR2 YNFKEQ. Trimming removed 1 base from V and 5 bases from J, with 15 bases in between.

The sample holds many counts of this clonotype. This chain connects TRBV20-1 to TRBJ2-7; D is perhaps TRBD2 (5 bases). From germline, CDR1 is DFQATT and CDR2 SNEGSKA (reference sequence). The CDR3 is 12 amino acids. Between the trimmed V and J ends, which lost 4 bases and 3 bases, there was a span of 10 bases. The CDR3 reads CSATPLGYEQYF. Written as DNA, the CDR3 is TGCAGTGCTACCCCACTAGGCTACGAGCAGTACTTC.

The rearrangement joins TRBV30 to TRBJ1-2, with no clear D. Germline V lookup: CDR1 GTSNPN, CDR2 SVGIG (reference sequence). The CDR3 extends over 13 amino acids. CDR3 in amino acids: CAAPARVTVGYTF. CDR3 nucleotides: TGTGCTGCCCCTGCCAGAGTGACGGTCGGCTACACCTTC.

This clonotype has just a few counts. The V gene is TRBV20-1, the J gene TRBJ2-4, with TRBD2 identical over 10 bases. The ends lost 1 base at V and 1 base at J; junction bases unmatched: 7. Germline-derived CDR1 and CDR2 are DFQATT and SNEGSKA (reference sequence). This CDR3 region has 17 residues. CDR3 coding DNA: TGCAGTGCTAGAGTAGGTAGCGGGAGGTCCGCCAAAAACATTCAGTACTTC. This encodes CSARVGSGRSAKNIQYF.

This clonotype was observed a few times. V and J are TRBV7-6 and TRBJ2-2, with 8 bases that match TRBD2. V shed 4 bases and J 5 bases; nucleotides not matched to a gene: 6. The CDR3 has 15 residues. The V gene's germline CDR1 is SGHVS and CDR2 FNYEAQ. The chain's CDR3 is CASSSSGSITGELFF. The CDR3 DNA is TGTGCCAGCAGCTCAAGCGGGAGTATTACCGGGGAGCTGTTTTTT.

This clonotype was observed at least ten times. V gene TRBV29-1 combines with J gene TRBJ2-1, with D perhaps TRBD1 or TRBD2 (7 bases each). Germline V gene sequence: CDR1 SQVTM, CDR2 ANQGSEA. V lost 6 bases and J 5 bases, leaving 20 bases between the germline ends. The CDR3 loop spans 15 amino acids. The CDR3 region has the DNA TGCAGCGTAGTTACATGGGGGAGGGGGCACAATGAGCAGTTCTTC. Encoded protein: CSVVTWGRGHNEQFF.